The 7 T cell receptor beta chains listed next were all sequenced from one sample in a study of blood T cell repertoires in COVID-19 (dated by TCRdb to the early 2020s). Library generation was performed with the immunoSEQ multiplex PCR assay. TCRdb re-hosts the immuneACCESS table, in-frame sequences only. Its copies lack some clones; in the studies checked, an unresolved V gene accounts for under half of them, and the cause for the rest is not known. The sample records some 65,000 clones, 65% to 90% of which are singletons. 2.5% to 3% of the sample comes from the top ten. The sequencing sample was made of peripheral blood. The receptors originated from a man older than 75 with acute or convalescent COVID-19.

The chain is built from TRBV15 and TRBJ1-1; D unresolved. With 9 bases removed from V and 1 base from J, the gap between germline ends came to 12 bases. Per germline, CDR1 LNHNV and CDR2 YYDKDF (reference sequence). This CDR3 is 13 amino acids long. The CDR3 DNA follows: TGTGCCACACGCCGACAAACGAACACTGAAGCTTTCTTT. This gives the protein CATRRQTNTEAFF.

The rearrangement uses TRBV2 and TRBJ2-7; possibly TRBD2 for D (6 bases). Looked up from germline, CDR1 is SNHLY and CDR2 is FYNNEI. The CDR3 has 12 residues. The germline V and J ends were trimmed by 10 bases and 9 bases, with 19 bases remaining between them. The CDR3 DNA sequence: TGTGCCACCGGGACTGAGGTCGTGGTGCAGTACTTC. Translation: CATGTEVVVQYF.

This rearrangement joins TRBV24-1 to TRBJ1-5; TRBD1 agrees at 9 bases. The CDR3 spans 15 residues. V lost 10 bases to trimming and J lost 1 base; unmatched junction nucleotides: 7. The germline CDR1 and CDR2 sequences are KGHDR and SFDVKD. CDR3 residues: CATTSGTGSNQPQHF. The CDR3 DNA follows: TGTGCCACGACCTCCGGGACAGGGAGCAATCAGCCCCAGCATTTT.

V usage is TRBV5-8 and J usage is TRBJ1-4; the match to TRBD1 covers 9 bases. This CDR3 comprises 14 residues. In germline, CDR1 is SGHTS, CDR2 YDEGEE. The V and J ends lost 3 bases and 6 bases, in that order; junction bases with no gene match: 3. The CDR3 nucleotides are TGTGCCAGCAGCTCCGGACAGGGGCATGAAAAACTGTTTTTT. This translates into CASSSGQGHEKLFF.

The rearrangement uses TRBV7-2 and TRBJ1-6; the match to TRBD1 covers 7 bases. J lost 7 bases, V lost 4 bases, and 4 bases had no gene match. This CDR3 has 14 amino acids. Germline V lookup: CDR1 SGHTA, CDR2 FQGNSA. DNA for the CDR3: TGTGCCAGCAGCTCTTTGACAGGGAATTCACCCCTCCACTTT. This codes for CASSSLTGNSPLHF.

The chain recombines TRBV2 with TRBJ2-3; possible D gene TRBD2, 6 bases. The length of the CDR3 is 14 residues. V lost 8 bases and J 0 bases, leaving 12 bases between the germline ends. Germline CDR1 and CDR2: SNHLY and FYNNEI. CDR3 DNA sequence: TGTGCCAGCTCTCGCGGGACGAGCACAGATACGCAGTATTTT. As protein: CASSRGTSTDTQYF. The full variable domain, rest sourced from reference TRBV2 and TRBJ2-3, is EPEVTQTPSHQVTQMGQEVILRCVPISNHLYFYWYRQILGQKVEFLVSFYNNEISEKSEIFDDQFSVERPDGSNFTLKIRSTKLEDSAMYFCASSRGTSTDTQYFGPGTRLTVL.

The gene calls are TRBV30 and TRBJ2-1; no firm D call. Deletions cut 1 base from V and 4 bases from J, with 5 bases between. This CDR3 region has 12 residues. CDR1 and CDR2 from the germline V gene are GTSNPN and SVGIG (reference sequence). The CDR3 sequence is CAWSGVYNEQFF. CDR3 coding DNA: TGTGCCTGGAGTGGAGTTTACAATGAGCAGTTCTTC.